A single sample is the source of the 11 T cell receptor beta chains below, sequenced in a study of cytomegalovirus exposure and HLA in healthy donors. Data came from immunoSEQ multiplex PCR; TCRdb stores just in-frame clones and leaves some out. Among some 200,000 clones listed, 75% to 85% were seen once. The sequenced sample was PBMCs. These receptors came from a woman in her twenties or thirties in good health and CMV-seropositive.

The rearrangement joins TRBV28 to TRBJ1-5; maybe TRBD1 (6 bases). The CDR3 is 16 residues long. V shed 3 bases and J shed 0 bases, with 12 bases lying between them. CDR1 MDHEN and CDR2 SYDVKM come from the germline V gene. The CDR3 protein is CASSFSGHHSNQPQHF. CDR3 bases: TGTGCCAGCAGTTTTTCGGGACATCATAGCAATCAGCCCCAGCATTTT.

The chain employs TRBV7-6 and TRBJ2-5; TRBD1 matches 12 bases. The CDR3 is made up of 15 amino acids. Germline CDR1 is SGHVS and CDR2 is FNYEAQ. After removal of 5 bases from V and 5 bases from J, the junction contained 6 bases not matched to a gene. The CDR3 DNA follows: TGTGCCAGCAGCGCGGGACAGGGGGCTTGGGAGACCCAGTACTTC. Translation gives CASSAGQGAWETQYF.

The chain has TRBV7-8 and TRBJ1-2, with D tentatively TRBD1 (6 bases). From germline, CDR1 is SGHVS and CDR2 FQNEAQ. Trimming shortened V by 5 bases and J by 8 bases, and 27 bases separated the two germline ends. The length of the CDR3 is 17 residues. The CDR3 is CASSPLGAGALPVGYTF. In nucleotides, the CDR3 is TGTGCCAGCAGCCCGCTGGGGGCCGGGGCCCTCCCTGTGGGCTACACCTTC.

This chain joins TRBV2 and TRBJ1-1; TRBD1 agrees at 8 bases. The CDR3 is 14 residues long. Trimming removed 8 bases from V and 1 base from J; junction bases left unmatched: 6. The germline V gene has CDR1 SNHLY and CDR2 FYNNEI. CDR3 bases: TGTGCCAGCGGACAGGGCGGTTGGAACACTGAAGCTTTCTTT. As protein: CASGQGGWNTEAFF.

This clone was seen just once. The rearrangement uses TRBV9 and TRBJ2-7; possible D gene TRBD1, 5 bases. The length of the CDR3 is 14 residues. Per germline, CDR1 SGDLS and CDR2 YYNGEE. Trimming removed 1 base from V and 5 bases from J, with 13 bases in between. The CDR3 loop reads CASSVNTQGDEQYF. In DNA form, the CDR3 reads TGTGCCAGCAGCGTAAATACCCAGGGCGACGAGCAGTACTTC.

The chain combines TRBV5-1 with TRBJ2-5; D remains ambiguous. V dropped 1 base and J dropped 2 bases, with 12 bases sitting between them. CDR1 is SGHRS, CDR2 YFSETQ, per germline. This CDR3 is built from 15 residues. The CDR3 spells CASSLPAEAQETQYF. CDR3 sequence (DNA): TGCGCCAGCAGCTTGCCGGCAGAGGCACAAGAGACCCAGTACTTC.

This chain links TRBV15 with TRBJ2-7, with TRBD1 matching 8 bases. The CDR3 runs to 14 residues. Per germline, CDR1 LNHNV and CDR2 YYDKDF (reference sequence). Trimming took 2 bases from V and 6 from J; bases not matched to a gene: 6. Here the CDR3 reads CATSRPGQGSEQYF. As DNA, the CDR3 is TGTGCCACCAGCAGACCTGGACAGGGAAGCGAGCAGTACTTC.

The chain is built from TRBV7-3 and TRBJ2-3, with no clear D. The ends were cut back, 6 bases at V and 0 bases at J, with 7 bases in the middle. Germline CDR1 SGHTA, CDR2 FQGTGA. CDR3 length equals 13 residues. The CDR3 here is CASSPTSTDTQYF. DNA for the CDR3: TGTGCCAGCAGTCCTACTAGCACAGATACGCAGTATTTT.

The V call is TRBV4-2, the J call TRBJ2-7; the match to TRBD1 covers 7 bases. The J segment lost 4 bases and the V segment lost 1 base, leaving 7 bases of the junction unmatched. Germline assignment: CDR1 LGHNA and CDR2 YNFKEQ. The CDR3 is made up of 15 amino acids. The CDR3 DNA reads TGTGCCAGCAGCCAAGCGTTGGGACAGAAATACGAGCAGTACTTC. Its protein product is CASSQALGQKYEQYF.

The CDR3 protein is CASSRSGTGKELFF. CDR3 DNA sequence: TGTGCCAGCAGCCGGAGCGGGACAGGGAAGGAGCTGTTTTTT. The V gene is TRBV9, the J gene TRBJ2-2, with 9 positions matching TRBD1. The CDR3 loop spans 14 amino acids. In germline, CDR1 is SGDLS, CDR2 YYNGEE. V dropped 4 bases and J dropped 10; count of bases not matched to a gene: 8.

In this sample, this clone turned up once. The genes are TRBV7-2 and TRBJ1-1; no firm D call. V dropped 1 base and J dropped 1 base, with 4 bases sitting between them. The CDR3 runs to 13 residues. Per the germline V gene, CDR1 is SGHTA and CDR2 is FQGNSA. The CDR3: CASSLDRNTEAFF. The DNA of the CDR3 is TGTGCCAGCAGCTTAGACAGGAACACTGAAGCTTTCTTT.